This TCR beta chain emerged from a study of cytotoxic CD8 clonotypes in ibrutinib-treated CLL. Whole-study results and caveats: Baseline clonality exceeded age-matched healthy donors and tracked circulating CD8+ T-cell counts. The clonality went up when patients responded to ibrutinib and dropped back toward baseline at progression. Public clonotypes showed up rarely, and on treatment they shrank or held steady.

The data were produced by immunoSEQ multiplex PCR, yet TCRdb's version contains in-frame clones alone and is incomplete. The profile shows around 70,000 clones, over 80% of them singletons. About this clone itself: Its antigen is as yet unknown.

In germline, CDR1 is SGHVS, CDR2 FNYEAQ. V was shortened by 1 base and J by 0 bases, with 13 bases between the two germline ends. The CDR3 loop spans 17 amino acids. The sample consisted of PBMCs, taken after 24 months of ibrutinib treatment. The TCR sequence derives from a human donor with chronic lymphocytic leukemia. The rearrangement links TRBV7-6 to TRBJ2-1, with D perhaps matching TRBD2 (6 bases). CDR3: CASSLGSSVNSYNEQFF. CDR3 nucleotide sequence: TGTGCCAGCAGCTTAGGTTCTAGCGTGAACTCCTACAATGAGCAGTTCTTC.